There are a few counts of the clone carrying this T cell receptor beta chain. Its matching antigen is unknown. The CDR3 spans 15 residues. The V end lost 5 bases, the J end lost 1 base, and 14 bases lay between the germline ends. CDR1 is SGHAT and CDR2 is FQNNGV in the germline V gene. This sample was included in a study of early stage breast cancer tumors. As for the study in general: Most invasive tumors, twelve of 16, were ER+/PR+/HER2-.

Findings and caveats of the study: Tumors had around 2.4-fold higher T cell density than normal breast.

Assay: immunoSEQ multiplex PCR; the TCRdb copy retains only in-frame clones and omits some. The sample includes some 19,000 clones, approximately 80% of them seen just once. This clonotype was obtained from a person aged 55 to 69 with breast cancer. Sequences were obtained from blood. V is TRBV11-2 and J is TRBJ1-1, with D uncertain. CDR3 in amino acids: CASSPSRAANTEAFF. The CDR3 region has the DNA TGTGCCAGCAGCCCGTCCCGGGCAGCGAACACTGAAGCTTTCTTT.